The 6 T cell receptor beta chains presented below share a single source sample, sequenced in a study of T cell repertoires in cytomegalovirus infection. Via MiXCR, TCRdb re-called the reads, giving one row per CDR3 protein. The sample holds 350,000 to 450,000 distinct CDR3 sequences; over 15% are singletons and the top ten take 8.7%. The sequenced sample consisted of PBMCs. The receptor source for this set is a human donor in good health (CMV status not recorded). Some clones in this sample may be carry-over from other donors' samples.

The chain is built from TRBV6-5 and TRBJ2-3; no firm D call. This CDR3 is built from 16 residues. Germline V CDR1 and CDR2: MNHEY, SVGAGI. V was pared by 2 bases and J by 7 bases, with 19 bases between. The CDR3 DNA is TGTGCCAGCAGTTACCGGGCCGGTTCCTTGGGAAATACGCAGTATTTT. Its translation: CASSYRAGSLGNTQYF.

The CDR3 region is CASSERLAGRNEQFF. DNA for the CDR3: TGTGCCAGCAGCGAACGACTAGCGGGAAGGAATGAGCAGTTCTTC. This chain joins TRBV9 and TRBJ2-1; 11 bases are shared with TRBD2. With 3 bases clipped from V and 7 bases from J, the junction kept 6 bases outside the gene matches. CDR3 length: 15 amino acids. Germline CDR1 is SGDLS and CDR2 is YYNGEE. Looking up the rest from reference TRBV9 and TRBJ2-1 gives the full variable domain: DSGVTQTPKHLITATGQRVTLRCSPRSGDLSVYWYQQSLDQGLQFLIQYYNGEERAKGNILERFSAQQFPDLHSELNLSSLELGDSALYFCASSERLAGRNEQFFGPGTRLTVL.

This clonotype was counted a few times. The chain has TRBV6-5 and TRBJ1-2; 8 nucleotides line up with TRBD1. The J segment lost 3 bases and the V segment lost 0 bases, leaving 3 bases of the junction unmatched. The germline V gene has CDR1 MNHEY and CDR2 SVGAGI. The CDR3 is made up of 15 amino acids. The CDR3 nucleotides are TGTGCCAGCAGTTACTCGGGCAGGGGGCACTATGGCTACACCTTC. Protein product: CASSYSGRGHYGYTF.

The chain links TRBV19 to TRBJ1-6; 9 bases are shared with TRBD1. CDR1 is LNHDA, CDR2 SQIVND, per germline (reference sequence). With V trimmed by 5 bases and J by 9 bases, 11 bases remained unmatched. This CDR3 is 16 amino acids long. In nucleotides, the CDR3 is TGTGCCAGTAGTGAATTACAGGGGGCGCGGAGTTCACCCCTCCACTTT. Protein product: CASSELQGARSSPLHF.

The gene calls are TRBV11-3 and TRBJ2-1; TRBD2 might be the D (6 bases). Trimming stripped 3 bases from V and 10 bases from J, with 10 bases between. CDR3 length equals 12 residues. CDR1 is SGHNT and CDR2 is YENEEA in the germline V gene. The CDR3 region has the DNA TGTGCCAGCAGCTTCCCGAGCGGGGAGCAGTTCTTC. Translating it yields CASSFPSGEQFF.

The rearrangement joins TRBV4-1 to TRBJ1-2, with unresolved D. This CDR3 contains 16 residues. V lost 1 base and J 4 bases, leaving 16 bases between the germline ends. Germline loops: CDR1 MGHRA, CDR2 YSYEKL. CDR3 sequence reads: CASSQASGVLSYGYTF. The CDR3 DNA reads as TGCGCCAGCAGCCAAGCGTCCGGGGTACTTTCCTATGGCTACACCTTC.